This TCR beta chain was obtained from a study of human versus mouse CDR3 diversity and MHC coevolution. TCRdb's table, derived via immunoSEQ multiplex PCR, lists solely in-frame clones and lacks some. The top ten clones hold 0.15% of a sample with about 83,000 clones, roughly 92% of them seen once. Losses at the gene ends were 1 base for V and 2 bases for J; bases not matched to a gene: 6. The length of the CDR3 is 16 residues. Looked up from germline, CDR1 is ENHRY and CDR2 is SYGVKD. This TCR derives from a person aged 30 to 70 in good health. Sequencing was done on a sample of naive CD4+ T cells from blood. Subset: CD45RO-negative CD62L-positive naive CD4 T cells. This sequence joins TRBV10-3 and TRBJ2-3, with 7 positions matching TRBD2. The CDR3 DNA reads TGTGCCATCAGTGAGTACCCCAGCGGGAACACAGATACGCAGTATTTT. Protein sequence: CAISEYPSGNTDTQYF.